The clone carrying this T cell receptor (beta chain) was counted a few times. The antigen is undetermined. V lost 4 bases, J lost 4 bases, and 7 bases stayed unmatched. The CDR3 covers 14 residues. Germline lookup yields CDR1 SGHTA and CDR2 FQGNSA. TCRdb re-called the RT-PCR reads with MiXCR, one entry per CDR3 protein. This sample has about 650,000 distinct CDR3 sequences, with 15% to 18% found just once. This entry is derived from a study of response to subunit inactivated influenza vaccine. Study-wide results and limits: The authors proposed limited new T cell recruitment per seasonal influenza vaccination.

This chain connects TRBV7-2 to TRBJ2-7; 7 nucleotides align to TRBD1. Sequencing used PBMCs from blood, obtained 11 to 12 days after vaccination. The TCR originated in a man aged 45-60 years who received an inactivated influenza vaccine. The CDR3 is CASSSRTGVYEQYF. The CDR3 nucleotides read TGTGCCAGCAGCTCTCGGACAGGAGTTTACGAGCAGTACTTC.